Sequencing of this T cell receptor (beta chain) was carried out in a study of blood T cell repertoires in COVID-19. Study in general: COVID-19 samples, acute and convalescent, were from the United States, Italy and Spain.

Method: immunoSEQ multiplex PCR; TCRdb's copy keeps in-frame clones and lacks some. Among some 160,000 clones listed, over 70% were seen once. The sample taken for sequencing was peripheral blood. The receptor was derived from a man aged 50-59 years with active or convalescent COVID-19.

This chain's CDR3 is CASSLWGGQEGETQYF. CDR3 bases: TGTGCCAGCAGTTTATGGGGGGGACAGGAAGGGGAGACCCAGTACTTC. V is TRBV28 and J is TRBJ2-5; 8 bases are a match to TRBD1. The CDR3 sequence is 16 residues long. Germline V gives CDR1 MDHEN, CDR2 SYDVKM. J was trimmed by 5 bases and V by 0 bases; bases with no gene match: 8.